These 9 T cell receptor beta chains were all obtained from the same sample, sequenced in a study of blood T cells in healthy people across ages. Combining a sample-barcoded 5' primer with a J-beta primer mix, a second PCR ran for about 6 to 11 cycles. From the 5' RACE reads, TCRdb called clonotypes with MiXCR, one entry per CDR3 protein. The sample has 1,300,000 or so distinct CDR3 sequences; around 59% are singletons. The specimen sequenced was blood. The receptors shown here come from a man younger than 35 in good health.

This chain links TRBV6-5 with TRBJ2-1, with D perhaps matching TRBD2 (6 bases). V was trimmed by 3 bases and J by 9 bases, leaving 15 bases between them. Germline-derived CDR1 and CDR2 are MNHEY and SVGAGI. The CDR3 has 14 amino acids. The DNA for the CDR3 is TGTGCCAGCAGTTATGGAGGGATCCGGGGTGAGCAGTTCTTC. This encodes CASSYGGIRGEQFF.

The chain uses TRBV5-1 and TRBJ1-1; D may be TRBD1 (6 bases). Trimming removed 5 bases from V and 4 bases from J, with 24 bases in between. The CDR3 is 17 amino acids. Germline CDR1 SGHRS, CDR2 YFSETQ. Written as DNA, the CDR3 is TGCGCCAGCAGGGAAAGCGGGACACCCATTCCGGGCACTGAAGCTTTCTTT. Protein sequence: CASRESGTPIPGTEAFF.

On this clonotype: A much larger clone lies a single base off, so this may be a read error. The V and J genes are TRBV12-3 or TRBV12-4 and TRBJ2-1; the D is unclear. Near its end, the DNA agrees better with TRBJ2-7, so the J call may be wrong. There are 14 residues in the CDR3. CDR3 sequence reads: CASSLVSSYNEQYF. The CDR3 DNA sequence: TGTGCCAGCAGTTTAGTTAGCTCCTACAATGAGCAGTACTTC.

The V gene is TRBV20-1, the J gene TRBJ2-3, with 11 nucleotides matching TRBD2. The CDR3 contains 15 residues. The J segment lost 2 bases and the V segment lost 6 bases, leaving 7 bases of the junction unmatched. Germline V CDR1 and CDR2: DFQATT, SNEGSKA (reference sequence). DNA for the CDR3: TGCAGTGCACAAACGACTAGCGGGAACACAGATACGCAGTATTTT. This translates into CSAQTTSGNTDTQYF.

The chain couples TRBV19 to TRBJ1-1; D possibly corresponds to TRBD1 (5 bases). CDR1 LNHDA and CDR2 SQIVND come from the germline V gene (reference sequence). The CDR3 is 14 amino acids. V was pared by 10 bases and J by 0 bases, with 15 bases between. The CDR3 DNA is TGTGCCACCCAAAAACCGGGGGTGAACACTGAAGCTTTCTTT. This encodes CATQKPGVNTEAFF.

This CDR3 reads CASSFLDSPTYGYTF. As DNA, the CDR3 is TGTGCCAGCAGTTTTCTGGACAGCCCTACCTATGGCTACACCTTC. This chain uses TRBV28 with TRBJ1-2; D perhaps matches TRBD1 (6 bases). Germline V lookup: CDR1 MDHEN, CDR2 SYDVKM. The CDR3 sequence is 15 residues long. V gave up 3 bases and J gave up 4 bases, with 15 bases separating them.

J is TRBJ2-1 and V is TRBV5-1; D remains ambiguous. The CDR3 loop spans 15 amino acids. V was pared by 4 bases and J by 8 bases, with 19 bases between. CDR1 is SGHRS and CDR2 is YFSETQ in the germline V gene. CDR3 loop: CASSTGVAPGDEQFF. DNA of the CDR3: TGCGCCAGCAGCACCGGAGTGGCCCCCGGCGATGAGCAGTTCTTC. The full variable domain, in which reference TRBV5-1 and TRBJ2-1 provide the parts outside the CDR3, is KAGVTQTPRYLIKTRGQQVTLSCSPISGHRSVSWYQQTPGQGLQFLFEYFSETQRNKGNFPGRFSGRQFSNSRSEMNVSTLELGDSALYLCASSTGVAPGDEQFFGPGTRLTVL.

V is TRBV2 and J is TRBJ2-7; D perhaps matches TRBD2 (5 bases). V was clipped by 8 bases and J by 6 bases, with 8 bases between them. The CDR3 sequence is 10 residues long. CDR1 and CDR2 from the germline V gene are SNHLY and FYNNEI. CDR3 nucleotides: TGTGCCAGCGGGCGGGTCGAGCAGTACTTC. Translated, it gives CASGRVEQYF. Full variable domain (remainder filled in from reference TRBV2 and TRBJ2-7): EPEVTQTPSHQVTQMGQEVILRCVPISNHLYFYWYRQILGQKVEFLVSFYNNEISEKSEIFDDQFSVERPDGSNFTLKIRSTKLEDSAMYFCASGRVEQYFGPGTRLTVT.

V and J are TRBV29-1 and TRBJ2-5; D may be TRBD2 (6 bases). Germline V gene sequence: CDR1 SQVTM, CDR2 ANQGSEA. Trimming took 4 bases from V and 2 from J, leaving 11 bases between them. This CDR3 is 13 amino acids long. CDR3 nucleotide sequence: TGCAGCGTTGTATGGGACTCACAAGAGACCCAGTACTTC. Amino acid sequence: CSVVWDSQETQYF. Supplemented by reference TRBV29-1 and TRBJ2-5, the full variable domain reads SAVISQKPSRDICQRGTSLTIQCQVDSQVTMMFWYRQQPGQSLTLIATANQGSEATYESGFVIDKFPISRPNLTFSTLTVSNMSPEDSSIYLCSVVWDSQETQYFGPGTRLLVL.